This T cell receptor (beta chain) comes out of a study of a mutant IDH1 vaccine in newly diagnosed glioma. Background on the study: Treatment recipients were around 62% male and around 40% female, and their mean age was roughly 40 years. Radiotherapy, temozolomide, or both had been given previously, and both were given to most.

Time point meaning: baseline, week 1 (first vaccination visit). Stated treatment: pre-vaccination baseline after standard-of-care therapy. Sequenced by immunoSEQ multiplex PCR; TCRdb stores in-frame clones only, minus some. The sample contains around 89,000 clones, around four fifths of which appear only once. The CDR3 is 11 amino acids. The ends were cut back, 5 bases at V and 11 bases at J, with 9 bases in the middle. CDR1 is LNHNV and CDR2 is YYDKDF in the germline V gene (reference sequence). This chain joins TRBV15 and TRBJ1-4; no firm D call. The clonotype was recovered from a woman aged 45-60 years with glioma. Here the sequenced sample was PBMCs, taken from a glioma patient treated with radiotherapy, temozolomide or both. The CDR3, as DNA: TGTGCCACCAGCTCGGGGAGGAAACTGTTTTTT. Protein sequence: CATSSGRKLFF.